Below are 12 T cell receptor beta chains sequenced from a single sample in a study of a mutant IDH1 vaccine in newly diagnosed glioma. Time point meaning: week 35, safety follow-up. Mutant IDH1 20-mer peptide, at 300 ug, made up each vaccine dose, with topical imiquimod. Their antigen targets remain unknown. Method: immunoSEQ multiplex PCR; TCRdb's copy keeps in-frame clones and lacks some. The table records about 42,000 clones, roughly four fifths of them present only once. Sequences were derived from PBMCs, sampled from a glioma patient whose treatment included an IDH1 peptide vaccine. These receptors were taken from a woman between 50 and 59 years old with glioma.

The rearrangement joins TRBV4-1 to TRBJ2-2; D may be TRBD1 (6 bases). The V gene lost 4 bases and the J gene lost 2 bases, with 11 bases spanning the gap. The V gene's germline CDR1 is MGHRA and CDR2 YSYEKL. The CDR3 extends over 15 amino acids. This CDR3 reads CASSLRDINTGELFF. The CDR3 region has the DNA TGCGCCAGCAGCCTCCGGGACATCAACACCGGGGAGCTGTTTTTT.

The V call is TRBV5-1, the J call TRBJ2-2, with D maybe TRBD1 (5 bases). Germline V gives CDR1 SGHRS, CDR2 YFSETQ. Trimming left V 0 bases short and J 4 bases short, with 7 bases between. The CDR3 has 14 residues. CDR3 residues: CASSLEQGTGELFF. The CDR3 nucleotides are TGCGCCAGCAGCTTGGAGCAGGGCACCGGGGAGCTGTTTTTT.

This chain uses TRBV10-3 with TRBJ2-1; D perhaps matches TRBD2 (6 bases). The CDR3 is 14 residues long. Germline V gives CDR1 ENHRY, CDR2 SYGVKD. The ends were cut back, 0 bases at V and 4 bases at J, with 7 bases in the middle. CDR3 region: CAISESAGYNEQFF. The CDR3 DNA reads TGTGCCATCAGTGAGTCGGCGGGGTACAATGAGCAGTTCTTC.

The chain is built from TRBV6-5 and TRBJ1-6; a possible D gene is TRBD1 (5 bases). The CDR3 has 13 residues. Germline loops: CDR1 MNHEY, CDR2 SVGAGI. The germline V and J ends were trimmed by 6 bases and 9 bases, with 12 bases remaining between them. The CDR3 DNA sequence: TGTGCCAGCAGCCTGGGGACGGGTTCACCCCTCCACTTT. It yields the protein CASSLGTGSPLHF.

This clone was found once. The chain recombines TRBV15 with TRBJ1-3; the D is unclear. Trimming stripped 8 bases from V and 4 bases from J, with 6 bases between. CDR1 and CDR2 (germline): LNHNV, YYDKDF (reference sequence). The CDR3 has 11 amino acids. The CDR3 spells CATGGGNTIYF. For the CDR3, the DNA is TGTGCCACCGGCGGGGGAAACACCATATATTTT.

The chain's CDR3 is CASTPVGSLAKNIQYF. The CDR3 DNA reads as TGTGCCAGCACCCCGGTAGGATCTCTAGCCAAAAACATTCAGTACTTC. The rearrangement uses TRBV2 and TRBJ2-4; D is unresolved. Between the trimmed V and J ends, which lost 7 bases and 0 bases, there was a span of 16 bases. Germline CDR1 reads SNHLY; CDR2 reads FYNNEI. CDR3 length: 16 amino acids.

This chain connects TRBV2 to TRBJ1-4; D might be TRBD1 (6 bases). The CDR3 length is 14 residues. Trimming took 5 bases from V and 7 from J, leaving 14 bases between them. Germline lookup yields CDR1 SNHLY and CDR2 FYNNEI. The CDR3 spells CASSLRGWGEKLFF. The DNA of the CDR3 is TGTGCCAGCAGTCTCAGGGGCTGGGGTGAAAAACTGTTTTTT. Using reference TRBV2 and TRBJ1-4 for the parts outside the CDR3, the full variable domain is EPEVTQTPSHQVTQMGQEVILRCVPISNHLYFYWYRQILGQKVEFLVSFYNNEISEKSEIFDDQFSVERPDGSNFTLKIRSTKLEDSAMYFCASSLRGWGEKLFFGSGTQLSVL.

This chain's CDR3 is CASSLSGKSNEKLFF. In DNA form, the CDR3 reads TGTGCCAGCAGCTTGTCAGGGAAGTCTAATGAAAAACTGTTTTTT. This rearrangement joins TRBV5-4 to TRBJ1-4; D might be TRBD1 (5 bases). V was cut by 1 base and J by 3 bases, with 10 bases left in between. This CDR3 has 15 residues. From germline, CDR1 is SGHNT and CDR2 YYREEE (reference sequence).

The J gene is TRBJ2-6, the V gene TRBV7-2; D perhaps matches TRBD1 (5 bases). This CDR3 is 19 amino acids long. Trimming shortened V by 1 base and J by 0 bases, and 16 bases separated the two germline ends. CDR1 is SGHTA and CDR2 is FQGNSA in the germline V gene. The CDR3 sequence is CASSLVGQGLSSGANVLTF. The CDR3 nucleotides read TGTGCCAGCAGCTTAGTAGGTCAGGGATTAAGCTCTGGGGCCAACGTCCTGACTTTC.

The chain couples TRBV6-1 to TRBJ1-1; 7 bases agree with TRBD1. Germline V CDR1 and CDR2: MNHNS, SASEGT. This CDR3 has 13 amino acids. J gave up 5 bases and V 6 bases, and 6 bases lay outside the gene matches. CDR3 DNA sequence: TGTGCCAGCAGCCACAGGGGTGGGACTGAAGCTTTCTTT. Translation: CASSHRGGTEAFF.

The chain joins TRBV29-1 to TRBJ2-1; the match to TRBD1 covers 7 bases. Germline V gene lookup returns CDR1 SQVTM and CDR2 ANQGSEA. The CDR3 extends over 13 amino acids. V lost 6 bases and J lost 3; bases outside the gene matches: 5. The CDR3 sequence is CSVRGPYYNEQFF. The CDR3 nucleotides read TGCAGCGTGAGGGGGCCCTACTACAATGAGCAGTTCTTC.

This clone was counted between two and nine times. The J gene is TRBJ1-3, the V gene TRBV19; D unclear. V shed 4 bases and J shed 0 bases, with 16 bases lying between them. CDR1 LNHDA and CDR2 SQIVND come from the germline V gene (reference sequence). CDR3 length equals 17 residues. CDR3: CASSKRLAQRSGNTIYF. CDR3 coding DNA: TGTGCCAGTAGTAAGCGACTGGCACAGCGCTCTGGAAACACCATATATTTT. Full variable domain (missing parts from reference TRBV19 and TRBJ1-3): DGGITQSPKYLFRKEGQNVTLSCEQNLNHDAMYWYRQDPGQGLRLIYYSQIVNDFQKGDIAEGYSVSREKKESFPLTVTSAQKNPTAFYLCASSKRLAQRSGNTIYFGEGSWLTVV.